Listed below are T cell receptor beta chains from one sample, sequenced in a study of cytotoxic CD8 clonotypes in ibrutinib-treated CLL. The repertoire was sequenced with immunoSEQ multiplex PCR; TCRdb's copy has only in-frame clones and lacks some. The sample has approximately 150,000 clones, roughly 80% seen once. Sequencing was performed on PBMCs, taken after 24 months of ibrutinib treatment. These receptor sequences come from a human donor with chronic lymphocytic leukemia. CDR3s include the opening cysteine and the closing phenylalanine or tryptophan. Fields, in order: J gene, D gene, clone size, V gene, CDR3 DNA, CDR3 protein. A D gene is named only where the DNA matches it firmly. A clone size is listed for some rows: how often the clone was seen (once, few, many), or a class if it is expanded.

J: TRBJ1-4
D: -
size: -
V: TRBV19
DNA: TGTGCCAGTAGTATAGATTACTCACTGGCAACTAATGAAAAACTGTTTTTT
CDR3: CASSIDYSLATNEKLFF

J: TRBJ2-2
D: TRBD1
size: -
V: TRBV5-1
DNA: TGCGCCAGCAGCTCGACAGGGGATCTAACCGGGGAGCTGTTTTTT
CDR3: CASSSTGDLTGELFF

J: TRBJ2-1
D: -
size: once
V: TRBV5-6
DNA: TGTGCCAGCATTCCCGACCGGGACCCCGCCAATGATGAGCAGTTCTTC
CDR3: CASIPDRDPANDEQFF

J: TRBJ2-5
D: -
size: -
V: TRBV5-1
DNA: TGCGCCAGCAGCTTGACAGGGCCAGAGACCCAGTACTTC
CDR3: CASSLTGPETQYF

J: TRBJ1-2
D: TRBD1
size: -
V: TRBV10-2
DNA: TGCGCCAGCAGAAAAACAGGGGAGGGCGGCTACACCTTC
CDR3: CASRKTGEGGYTF

J: TRBJ1-2
D: TRBD1
size: -
V: TRBV6-6
DNA: TGTGCCAGCAGCCTACAGGGGGCGCGAGGCTACACCTTC
CDR3: CASSLQGARGYTF

J: TRBJ1-4
D: -
size: -
V: TRBV4-1
DNA: TGCGCCAGCAGCCAAGAAGGAGGGGTGGCTGGGGAAAAACTGTTTTTT
CDR3: CASSQEGGVAGEKLFF

J: TRBJ2-7
D: -
size: once
V: TRBV4-1
DNA: TGCGCCAGCAGCCAAAATACCGGACAATACTACGAGCAGTACTTC
CDR3: CASSQNTGQYYEQYF

J: TRBJ2-2
D: TRBD2
size: -
V: TRBV9
DNA: TGTGCCAGCAGCCCACCCGCGGGAGGGCCATTGCCCGGGGAGCTGTTTTTT
CDR3: CASSPPAGGPLPGELFF

J: TRBJ1-2
D: -
size: -
V: TRBV11-2
DNA: TGTGCCAGCAACAAAATGGCCAACTATGGCTACACCTTC
CDR3: CASNKMANYGYTF

J: TRBJ2-7
D: TRBD1
size: -
V: TRBV7-3
DNA: TGTGCCAGCAGCACCACCGGGACAGGGGCCTACGAGCAGTACTTC
CDR3: CASSTTGTGAYEQYF

J: TRBJ1-5
D: TRBD1
size: -
V: TRBV6-6
DNA: TGTGCCAGCAGTTACCGGACAGGAGGGGGGAATCAGCCCCAGCATTTT
CDR3: CASSYRTGGGNQPQHF

J: TRBJ2-7
D: TRBD2
size: -
V: TRBV5-4
DNA: TGTGCCAGCAGCCCCCCAGGGGCTAGCGGGAGCTACGAGCAGTACTTC
CDR3: CASSPPGASGSYEQYF

J: TRBJ1-1
D: TRBD1
size: -
V: TRBV7-2
DNA: TGTGCCAGCAGCGTTCAATCCGGGACAGGGACTGAAGCTTTCTTT
CDR3: CASSVQSGTGTEAFF

J: TRBJ2-2
D: -
size: -
V: TRBV28
DNA: TGTGCCAGCAGTGGTCAGGGGTTGGCAACCGGGGAGCTGTTTTTT
CDR3: CASSGQGLATGELFF

J: TRBJ1-3
D: -
size: few
V: TRBV6-1
DNA: TGTGCCAGCAGTGAAGCGCTGGGGGACATCATCTCTGGAAACACCATATATTTT
CDR3: CASSEALGDIISGNTIYF

J: TRBJ1-1
D: TRBD1
size: -
V: TRBV5-6
DNA: TGTGCCAGCAGCTTACAGGGGGATCGGACCACTGAAGCTTTCTTT
CDR3: CASSLQGDRTTEAFF

J: TRBJ2-3
D: -
size: once
V: TRBV4-2
DNA: TGTGCCAGCAGCCCGGGGGACTTTACTAGCACAGATACGCAGTATTTT
CDR3: CASSPGDFTSTDTQYF

J: TRBJ2-3
D: -
size: -
V: TRBV5-1
DNA: TGCGCCAGCAGCTTGGTTAGTGGAGCCAGCACAGATACGCAGTATTTT
CDR3: CASSLVSGASTDTQYF

J: TRBJ2-7
D: TRBD2
size: few
V: TRBV2
DNA: TGTGCCAGCAGTGACCGGGCGGGAGGGCCTCCCGAGCAGTACTTC
CDR3: CASSDRAGGPPEQYF

J: TRBJ1-4
D: -
size: -
V: TRBV5-1
DNA: TGCGCCAGCAGAAGACAGGCTCAGGCGACTAATGAAAAACTGTTTTTT
CDR3: CASRRQAQATNEKLFF

J: TRBJ1-1
D: TRBD1
size: -
V: TRBV25-1
DNA: TGTGCCAGCAGTGGAAGACAGGGGGACACTGAAGCTTTCTTT
CDR3: CASSGRQGDTEAFF

J: TRBJ2-1
D: -
size: -
V: TRBV28
DNA: TGTGCCAGCTTTGACAGTTCCTACAATGAGCAGTTCTTC
CDR3: CASFDSSYNEQFF

J: TRBJ2-7
D: -
size: -
V: TRBV19
DNA: TGTGCCAGCCGGGGAACCTACGAGCAGTACTTC
CDR3: CASRGTYEQYF

J: TRBJ1-1
D: TRBD1
size: -
V: TRBV10-3
DNA: TGTGCCATCAGTGCGACAGGGGGCAGGAACACTGAAGCTTTCTTT
CDR3: CAISATGGRNTEAFF

J: TRBJ1-5
D: -
size: -
V: TRBV27
DNA: TGTGCCAGCAGGAGCGGGCAGCTTAGCAATCAGCCCCAGCATTTT
CDR3: CASRSGQLSNQPQHF

J: TRBJ2-7
D: -
size: -
V: TRBV7-9
DNA: TGTGCCAGCAGCTTAAACAGGGACGGGCAGTACTTC
CDR3: CASSLNRDGQYF

J: TRBJ2-3
D: -
size: -
V: TRBV27
DNA: TGTGCCAGCCGGCCAGGGTTAAGGGTGGATACGCAGTATTTT
CDR3: CASRPGLRVDTQYF

J: TRBJ1-2
D: -
size: -
V: TRBV5-4
DNA: TGTGCCAGCAGCCAGAACAGGGTTTCTGGAGGCTACACCTTC
CDR3: CASSQNRVSGGYTF

J: TRBJ1-4
D: -
size: -
V: TRBV7-9
DNA: TGTGCCAGCAGGCCGTCGGGGGGCGAAGAAAAACTGTTTTTT
CDR3: CASRPSGGEEKLFF

J: TRBJ2-3
D: TRBD2
size: -
V: TRBV6-1
DNA: TGTGCCAGCAGTGAATTTGTAGCGGGGGGGCTGGATACGCAGTATTTT
CDR3: CASSEFVAGGLDTQYF

J: TRBJ1-2
D: TRBD1
size: -
V: TRBV10-2
DNA: TGCGCCAGCAGTCAGGGACAGAGCTATGGCTACACCTTC
CDR3: CASSQGQSYGYTF

J: TRBJ2-1
D: -
size: -
V: TRBV11-2
DNA: TGTGCCAGCAGCTTAAGGGGGAGAACCAATGAGCAGTTCTTC
CDR3: CASSLRGRTNEQFF

J: TRBJ1-2
D: -
size: -
V: TRBV6-4
DNA: TGTGCCAGCAGTGACGACGGATATAACTATGGCTACACCTTC
CDR3: CASSDDGYNYGYTF

J: TRBJ2-1
D: -
size: -
V: TRBV5-1
DNA: TGCGCCAGCAGCTTGGTTGTCTCCTACAATGAGCAGTTCTTC
CDR3: CASSLVVSYNEQFF

J: TRBJ2-7
D: -
size: once
V: TRBV5-1
DNA: TGCGCCAGCAGCTTGGCTGGGGCGGAGGGAGAGCAGTACTTC
CDR3: CASSLAGAEGEQYF

J: TRBJ1-5
D: -
size: -
V: TRBV5-6
DNA: TGTGCCAGCAGCTTGTTCGGGGGGCAGGACAATCAGCCCCAGCATTTT
CDR3: CASSLFGGQDNQPQHF

J: TRBJ1-4
D: TRBD1
size: -
V: TRBV28
DNA: TGTGCCAGCAGCTTCCCCGGGACAGCCAATGAAAAACTGTTTTTT
CDR3: CASSFPGTANEKLFF

J: TRBJ1-2
D: TRBD1
size: -
V: TRBV11-2
DNA: TGTGCCAGCAAGGGGACAGCCAATAACTATGGCTACACCTTC
CDR3: CASKGTANNYGYTF

J: TRBJ2-3
D: -
size: -
V: TRBV4-1
DNA: TGCGCCAGCAGCCCCCGCGACGCGACTAGCACAGATACGCAGTATTTT
CDR3: CASSPRDATSTDTQYF

J: TRBJ1-1
D: -
size: -
V: TRBV7-9
DNA: TGTGCCAGCAGCTTAACAGGGTTGAACACTGAAGCTTTCTTT
CDR3: CASSLTGLNTEAFF

J: TRBJ2-7
D: -
size: -
V: TRBV19
DNA: TGTGCCAGTAGTATTTATCAGGGAATTTTCGAGCAGTACTTC
CDR3: CASSIYQGIFEQYF

J: TRBJ2-6
D: -
size: -
V: TRBV9
DNA: TGTGCCAGCAGCGGGGCCATAGGTAGCGCTGGGGCCAACGTCCTGACTTTC
CDR3: CASSGAIGSAGANVLTF

J: TRBJ2-6
D: TRBD1
size: -
V: TRBV7-2
DNA: TGTGCCAGCAGCCCCGGGACAGGGTTCGGGGCCAACGTCCTGACTTTC
CDR3: CASSPGTGFGANVLTF

J: TRBJ2-3
D: TRBD2
size: -
V: TRBV7-8
DNA: TGTGCCAGCAGCTCGCTGGGACTAGCGGGGGGTTTATATTTT
CDR3: CASSSLGLAGGLYF